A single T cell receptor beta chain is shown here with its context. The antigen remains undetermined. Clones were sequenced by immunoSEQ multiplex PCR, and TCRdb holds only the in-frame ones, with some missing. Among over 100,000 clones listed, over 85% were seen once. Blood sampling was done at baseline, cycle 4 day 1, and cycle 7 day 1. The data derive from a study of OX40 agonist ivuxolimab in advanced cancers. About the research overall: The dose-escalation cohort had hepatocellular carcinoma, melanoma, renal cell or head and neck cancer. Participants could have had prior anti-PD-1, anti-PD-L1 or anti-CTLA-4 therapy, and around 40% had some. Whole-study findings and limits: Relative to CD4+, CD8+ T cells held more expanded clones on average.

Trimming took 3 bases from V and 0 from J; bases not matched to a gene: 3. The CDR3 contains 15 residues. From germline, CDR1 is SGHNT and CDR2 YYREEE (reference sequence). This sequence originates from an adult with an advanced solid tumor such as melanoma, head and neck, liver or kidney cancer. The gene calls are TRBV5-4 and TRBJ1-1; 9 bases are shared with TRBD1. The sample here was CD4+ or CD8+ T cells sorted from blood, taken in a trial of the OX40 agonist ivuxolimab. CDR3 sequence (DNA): TGTGCCAGCAGCTCGGGACAGGGAATGAACACTGAAGCTTTCTTT. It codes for CASSSGQGMNTEAFF.